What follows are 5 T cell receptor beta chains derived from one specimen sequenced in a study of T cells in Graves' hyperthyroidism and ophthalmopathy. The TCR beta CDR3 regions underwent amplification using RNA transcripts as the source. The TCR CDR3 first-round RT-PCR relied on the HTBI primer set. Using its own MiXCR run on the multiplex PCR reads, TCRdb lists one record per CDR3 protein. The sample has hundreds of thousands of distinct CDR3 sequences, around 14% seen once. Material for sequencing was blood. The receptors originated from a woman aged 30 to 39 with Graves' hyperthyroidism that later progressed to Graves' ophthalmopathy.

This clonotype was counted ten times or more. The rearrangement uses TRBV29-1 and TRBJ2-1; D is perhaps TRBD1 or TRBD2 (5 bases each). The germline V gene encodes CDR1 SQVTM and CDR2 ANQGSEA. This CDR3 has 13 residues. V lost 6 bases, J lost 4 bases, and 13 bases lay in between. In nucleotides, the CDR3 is TGCAGCGTCGGGGACGGGCCATACAATGAGCAGTTCTTC. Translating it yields CSVGDGPYNEQFF.

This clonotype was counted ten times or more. Here the CDR3 reads CASSQTVHSGNTIYF. In DNA form, the CDR3 reads TGTGCCAGCAGTCAGACAGTCCACTCTGGAAACACCATATATTTT. The J gene is TRBJ1-3, the V gene TRBV2; D is possibly TRBD1 (5 bases). The CDR3 extends over 15 amino acids. Trimming pared 5 bases from V and 0 bases from J, leaving 11 bases between. Germline V CDR1 and CDR2: SNHLY, FYNNEI.

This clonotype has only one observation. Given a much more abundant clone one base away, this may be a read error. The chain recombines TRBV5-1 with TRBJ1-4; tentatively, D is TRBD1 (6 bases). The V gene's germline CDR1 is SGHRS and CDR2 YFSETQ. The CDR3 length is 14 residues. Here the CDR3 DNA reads TGCGCCAGCAGCTGGAGGGACACTATTGAAAAACTGTTTTTT. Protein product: CASSWRDTIEKLFF.

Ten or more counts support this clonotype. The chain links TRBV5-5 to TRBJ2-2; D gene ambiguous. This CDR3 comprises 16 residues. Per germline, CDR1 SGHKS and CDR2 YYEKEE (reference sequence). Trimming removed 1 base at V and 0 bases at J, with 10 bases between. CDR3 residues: CASSLKVTANTGELFF. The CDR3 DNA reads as TGTGCCAGCAGCTTGAAGGTAACCGCGAACACCGGGGAGCTGTTTTTT.

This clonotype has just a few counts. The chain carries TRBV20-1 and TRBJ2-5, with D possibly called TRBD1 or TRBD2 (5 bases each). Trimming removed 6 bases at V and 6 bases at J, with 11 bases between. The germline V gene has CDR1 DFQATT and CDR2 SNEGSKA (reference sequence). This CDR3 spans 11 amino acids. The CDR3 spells CSAGDGKTQYF. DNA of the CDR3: TGCAGTGCGGGGGACGGGAAGACCCAGTACTTC.